This T cell receptor (beta chain) is drawn from a study of ipilimumab plus nivolumab after autologous stem cell transplantation. Looking at the study overall: DLBCL patients had primary refractory or relapsed disease.

Ipilimumab, 1 mg/kg, started 14 to 28 days after autologous transplant. Dosing: nivolumab 3 mg/kg IV, weeks 1, 4, 7, 10, then every two weeks to week 26. The length of the CDR3 is 13 residues. CDR1 is KGHSH and CDR2 is LQKENI in the germline V gene. V was clipped by 5 bases and J by 3 bases, with 9 bases between them. Data came from immunoSEQ multiplex PCR; TCRdb stores just in-frame clones and leaves some out. The sample contains tens of thousands of clones, nearly 75% of which appear only once. Study-level findings and limits: TCR repertoire, Treg phenotype and gut microbiota reportedly support more study of this approach.

Notes on this clone: What it recognizes is unknown.

This clonotype was sampled from a male donor with diffuse large B-cell lymphoma. This specimen consisted of PBMCs, obtained in a trial of ipilimumab plus nivolumab as post-transplant consolidation. The V call is TRBV18, the J call TRBJ2-3; D is uncertain. The CDR3 spells CASSSRRTDTQYF. Here the CDR3 DNA reads TGTGCCAGCTCATCTAGACGAACAGATACGCAGTATTTT.